This passage covers 27 T cell receptor beta chains from one sample sequenced in a study of CD8 T cells in ankylosing spondylitis. TCRdb re-called the 5' RACE reads through MiXCR, storing one row per CDR3 protein. The profile shows 200,000 to 300,000 distinct CDR3 sequences, roughly 10% of them singletons. The sequenced sample was blood, either unsorted or a sorted T cell fraction (not recorded which). These receptors all stem from a male donor with ankylosing spondylitis or in good health (not recorded which).

This clonotype was detected many times. J is TRBJ1-4 and V is TRBV29-1, with D perhaps TRBD1 (5 bases). From germline, CDR1 is SQVTM and CDR2 ANQGSEA. V shed 6 bases and J shed 0 bases, with 11 bases lying between them. CDR3 length equals 14 residues. Here the CDR3 DNA reads TGCAGCGTAGCCACAGGCCCAACTAATGAAAAACTGTTTTTT. This codes for CSVATGPTNEKLFF.

This clonotype was seen at least ten times. V usage is TRBV20-1 and J usage is TRBJ2-3; 9 bases agree with TRBD2. Losses at the gene ends were 2 bases for V and 1 base for J; bases not matched to a gene: 10. Germline V gene lookup returns CDR1 DFQATT and CDR2 SNEGSKA (reference sequence). This CDR3 comprises 17 residues. The CDR3 nucleotides are TGCAGTGCTAGACTCACTTTGACTAGCGGACGCACAGATACGCAGTATTTT. Its translation is CSARLTLTSGRTDTQYF.

This clonotype was found many times. The chain couples TRBV28 to TRBJ1-1; D gene unclear. Germline V gene data show CDR1 as MDHEN and CDR2 as SYDVKM. Deletions cut 3 bases from V and 1 base from J, with 6 bases between. CDR3 length: 13 residues. The CDR3 sequence: CASSFDGNTEAFF. Written as DNA, the CDR3 is TGTGCCAGCAGTTTCGACGGGAACACTGAAGCTTTCTTT.

This clonotype appeared many times. The CDR3 bases are TGTGCCAGCAGCCTCGGGACTAGCGGGAGAGGGCAGCAGTACTTC. Protein: CASSLGTSGRGQQYF. The V gene is TRBV14, the J gene TRBJ2-7; the match to TRBD2 covers 14 bases. Losses at the gene ends were 4 bases for V and 8 bases for J; bases not matched to a gene: 7. Germline lookup yields CDR1 SGHDN and CDR2 FVKESK. The CDR3 covers 15 residues.

This clonotype has a count of ten or more. The gene calls are TRBV4-2 and TRBJ1-4; 11 nucleotides align to TRBD1. The CDR3 consists of 18 residues. Germline V gene data show CDR1 as LGHNA and CDR2 as YNFKEQ. V shed 0 bases and J 14 bases; nucleotides not matched to a gene: 17. The chain's CDR3 is CASSQERHTGQGASVLFF. The CDR3 nucleotides read TGTGCCAGCAGCCAAGAAAGACACACCGGACAGGGGGCGTCTGTGCTGTTTTTT.

This clonotype has at least ten counts. V usage is TRBV30 and J usage is TRBJ2-7; D not certain. The CDR3 loop spans 13 amino acids. V was clipped by 1 base and J by 3 bases, with 10 bases between them. Germline CDR1 and CDR2: GTSNPN and SVGIG (reference sequence). In DNA form, the CDR3 reads TGTGCCTGGAGTGACCAGGACCACTACGAGCAGTACTTC. Amino acid sequence: CAWSDQDHYEQYF.

This clonotype was seen at least ten times. The chain joins TRBV20-1 to TRBJ1-4, with D possibly being TRBD1 (6 bases). The V gene's germline CDR1 is DFQATT and CDR2 SNEGSKA (reference sequence). The CDR3 is 15 amino acids. V gave up 4 bases and J gave up 0 bases, with 12 bases separating them. CDR3: CSATGEKATNEKLFF. The CDR3 nucleotides are TGCAGTGCTACAGGGGAGAAGGCAACTAATGAAAAACTGTTTTTT.

This clonotype occurred many times. This rearrangement joins TRBV5-1 to TRBJ1-1, with a possible D match to TRBD1 (5 bases). CDR1 is SGHRS and CDR2 is YFSETQ in the germline V gene. The CDR3 sequence is 13 residues long. The V end was cut by 4 bases, the J end by 6 bases, with 13 bases between. As DNA, the CDR3 is TGCGCCAGCAGCCTCCAGGGATTTGCTGAAGCTTTCTTT. This sequence encodes CASSLQGFAEAFF.

This clonotype was picked up many times. This chain connects TRBV6-1 to TRBJ1-4; unclear D gene. CDR1 and CDR2 from the germline V gene are MNHNS and SASEGT. Trimming removed 8 bases at V and 8 bases at J, with 15 bases between. The CDR3 totals 13 residues. CDR3 nucleotide sequence: TGTGCCAGCGCCCTAGGAGCTGCCGAAAAACTGTTTTTT. Encoded protein: CASALGAAEKLFF.

This clonotype was observed at least ten times. CDR3 nucleotides: TGTGCCAGCTCACCGGGCGGTGACAGAGAAGCTTTCTTT. Its protein product is CASSPGGDREAFF. The chain combines TRBV18 with TRBJ1-1; weak D call: TRBD1 (5 bases). This CDR3 has 13 residues. V lost 3 bases, J lost 8 bases, and 13 bases lay in between. Germline loops: CDR1 KGHSH, CDR2 LQKENI.

This clonotype was counted many times. The chain employs TRBV7-2 and TRBJ2-3; no clear D gene. Germline V lookup: CDR1 SGHTA, CDR2 FQGNSA. Trimming cost V 5 bases and J 5 bases, with 14 bases left between them. The CDR3 runs to 14 residues. Here the CDR3 reads CASSPRMFRDTQYF. Written as DNA, the CDR3 is TGTGCCAGCAGCCCACGGATGTTTAGAGATACGCAGTATTTT.

This clonotype was observed at least ten times. The chain recombines TRBV6-5 with TRBJ1-1; D perhaps matches TRBD1 (6 bases). Germline CDR1 is MNHEY and CDR2 is SVGAGI. The germline V and J ends were trimmed by 5 bases and 4 bases, with 17 bases remaining between them. The CDR3 covers 15 residues. CDR3 region: CASSATGRVGTEAFF. The CDR3 nucleotides are TGTGCCAGCAGTGCAACAGGGAGGGTGGGCACTGAAGCTTTCTTT.

This clonotype came up many times. The chain couples TRBV20-1 to TRBJ2-5; D perhaps matches TRBD1 (5 bases). The V and J ends lost 6 bases and 5 bases respectively, with 16 bases between them. The CDR3 runs to 13 residues. Germline V gene data show CDR1 as DFQATT and CDR2 as SNEGSKA (reference sequence). CDR3 in DNA: TGCAGTGCGGGAAGGGGCATGGCGGAGACCCAGTACTTC. As protein: CSAGRGMAETQYF.

This clonotype was counted only a few times. V is TRBV10-2 and J is TRBJ2-3; D is possibly TRBD2 (6 bases). CDR1 is WSHSY, CDR2 SAAADI, per germline. The CDR3 spans 15 residues. Trimming removed 3 bases at V and 0 bases at J, with 10 bases between. Here the CDR3 reads CASSEPGDSTDTQYF. Written as DNA, the CDR3 is TGCGCCAGCAGTGAACCGGGGGACAGCACAGATACGCAGTATTTT.

This clonotype was seen at least ten times. The CDR3 DNA is TGCAGCGTTGAAACGGGAGCCTTAAACTATGGCTACACCTTC. This codes for CSVETGALNYGYTF. The V and J genes are TRBV29-1 and TRBJ1-2; D gene uncertain. Between the trimmed V and J ends, which lost 2 bases and 2 bases, there was a span of 12 bases. The CDR3 runs 14 residues. In germline, CDR1 is SQVTM, CDR2 ANQGSEA.

The V gene is TRBV4-2, the J gene TRBJ2-3, with unresolved D. Germline V CDR1 and CDR2: LGHNA, YNFKEQ. The CDR3 runs to 13 residues. Trimming pared 4 bases from V and 3 bases from J, leaving 8 bases between. CDR3 sequence (DNA): TGTGCCAGCAGCCCCGAGAATACAGATACGCAGTATTTT. It is translated as CASSPENTDTQYF.

A note on this clonotype: A read error may account for a junction end that differs from germline. The chain employs TRBV29-1 and TRBJ2-1; D is unclear. The CDR3 covers 12 residues. CDR1 is SQVTM and CDR2 is ANQGSEA in the germline V gene. CDR3 protein: CSVLHSCNEQFF. The CDR3 DNA sequence: TGCAGCGTCCTCCACTCCTGCAATGAGCAGTTCTTC.

There are many counts of this clonotype. The DNA of the CDR3 is TGTGCCAGCAGCCCCGTGGGGGGCGGCTACACCTTC. This encodes CASSPVGGGYTF. The rearrangement uses TRBV7-9 and TRBJ1-2, with D possibly TRBD1 on 6 matching bases. The CDR3 length is 12 residues. Per the germline V gene, CDR1 is SEHNR and CDR2 is FQNEAQ (reference sequence). With 5 bases removed from V and 8 bases from J, the gap between germline ends came to 12 bases.

There are many counts of this clonotype. V usage is TRBV20-1 and J usage is TRBJ2-1, with D hard to call. V gave up 2 bases and J gave up 4 bases, with 15 bases separating them. This CDR3 contains 15 residues. From germline, CDR1 is DFQATT and CDR2 SNEGSKA (reference sequence). CDR3 nucleotide sequence: TGCAGTGCTAGAATGGCGCGCCTCGGGTACAATGAGCAGTTCTTC. Protein: CSARMARLGYNEQFF.

This clonotype has ten or more counts. This rearrangement joins TRBV5-1 to TRBJ1-2; D is perhaps TRBD1 (6 bases). The CDR3 contains 13 residues. Germline V gene lookup returns CDR1 SGHRS and CDR2 YFSETQ. The V end lost 6 bases, the J end lost 6 bases, and 15 bases lay between the germline ends. As DNA, the CDR3 is TGCGCCAGCACCCTCATCTCAGGGGATGGCTACACCTTC. Residues: CASTLISGDGYTF.

Many counts were recorded for this clonotype. CDR3 DNA: TGCAGTGCTAGACCCGGCGGCTACGAGCAGTACTTC. Protein product: CSARPGGYEQYF. The V call is TRBV20-1, the J call TRBJ2-7; D is unresolved. Germline V gene data show CDR1 as DFQATT and CDR2 as SNEGSKA (reference sequence). V was trimmed by 2 bases and J by 3 bases, leaving 8 bases between them. The length of the CDR3 is 12 residues.

The sample holds many counts of this clonotype. The gene calls are TRBV5-1 and TRBJ2-1; 8 nucleotides align to TRBD2. Germline CDR1 and CDR2: SGHRS and YFSETQ. The V and J ends lost 2 bases and 6 bases, in that order; junction bases with no gene match: 10. This CDR3 contains 16 residues. CDR3 DNA: TGCGCCAGCAGCTTAAAAAGCGGGAGAGATCTCAATGAGCAGTTCTTC. Protein product: CASSLKSGRDLNEQFF. Filled out from reference TRBV5-1 and TRBJ2-1, the complete variable domain reads KAGVTQTPRYLIKTRGQQVTLSCSPISGHRSVSWYQQTPGQGLQFLFEYFSETQRNKGNFPGRFSGRQFSNSRSEMNVSTLELGDSALYLCASSLKSGRDLNEQFFGPGTRLTVL.

On this clonotype itself: A read error may be the cause here, since a much bigger clone is one base away. The genes are TRBV20-1 and TRBJ1-2, with D tentatively TRBD1 (5 bases). The CDR3 has 8 amino acids. Germline V CDR1 and CDR2: DFQATT, SNEGSKA (reference sequence). CDR3 sequence: CSDSGYAF. For the CDR3, the DNA is TGCAGCGACAGTGGCTACGCCTTC.

This clonotype came up many times. This chain uses TRBV20-1 with TRBJ2-1, with a tentative D call TRBD2 (6 bases). With 1 base removed from V and 2 bases from J, the gap between germline ends came to 12 bases. The germline gives CDR1 DFQATT, CDR2 SNEGSKA (reference sequence). This CDR3 comprises 15 residues. The DNA of the CDR3 is TGCAGTGCTAGAGTTGGGGGGAGTCCCTACAATGAGCAGTTCTTC. Translating gives CSARVGGSPYNEQFF.

This clonotype was counted many times. This sequence joins TRBV5-6 and TRBJ2-7; 9 positions agree with TRBD1. The V gene end was trimmed by 3 bases and the J gene end by 6 bases; junction bases not matched to a gene: 10. Germline V gene data show CDR1 as SGHDT and CDR2 as YYEEEE. This CDR3 spans 15 amino acids. The CDR3 sequence is CASSSVGQGGPEQYF. The CDR3 DNA follows: TGTGCCAGCAGCTCGGTGGGACAGGGAGGTCCCGAGCAGTACTTC.

This clonotype was detected many times. This sequence joins TRBV4-1 and TRBJ1-1; 7 nucleotides match TRBD1. Germline trimming cut 4 bases from V and 3 bases from J; bases unmatched to any gene: 2. The CDR3 is 13 residues long. CDR1 is MGHRA and CDR2 is YSYEKL in the germline V gene. CDR3: CASSRTGDTEAFF. As DNA, the CDR3 is TGCGCCAGCAGCCGGACAGGAGACACTGAAGCTTTCTTT.

This clonotype was counted ten times or more. V usage is TRBV29-1 and J usage is TRBJ2-1; 10 bases line up with TRBD1. Germline CDR1 and CDR2: SQVTM and ANQGSEA. Trimming cost V 2 bases and J 6 bases; bases outside gene matches: 1. CDR3 length equals 13 residues. The CDR3 reads CSVERDRGNEQFF. The CDR3 DNA follows: TGCAGCGTTGAACGGGACAGGGGCAATGAGCAGTTCTTC.